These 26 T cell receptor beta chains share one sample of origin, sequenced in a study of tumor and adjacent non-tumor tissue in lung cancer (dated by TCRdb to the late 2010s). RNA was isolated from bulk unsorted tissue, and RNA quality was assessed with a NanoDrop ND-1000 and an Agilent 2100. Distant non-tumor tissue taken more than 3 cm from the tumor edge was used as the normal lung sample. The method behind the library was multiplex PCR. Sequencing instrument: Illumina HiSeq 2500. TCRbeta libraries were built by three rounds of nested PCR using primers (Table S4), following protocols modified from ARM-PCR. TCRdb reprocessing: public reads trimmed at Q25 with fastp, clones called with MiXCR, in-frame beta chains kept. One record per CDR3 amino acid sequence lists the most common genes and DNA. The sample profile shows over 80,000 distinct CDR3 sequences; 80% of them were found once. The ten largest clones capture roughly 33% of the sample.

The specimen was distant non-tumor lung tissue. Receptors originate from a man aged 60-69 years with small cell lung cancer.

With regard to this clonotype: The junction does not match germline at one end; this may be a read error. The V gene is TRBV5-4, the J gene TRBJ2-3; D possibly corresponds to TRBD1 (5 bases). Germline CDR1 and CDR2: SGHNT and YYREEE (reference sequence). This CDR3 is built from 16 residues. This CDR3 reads CASSLRVTTTTDAQCF. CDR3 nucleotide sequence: TGTGCCAGCAGCTTGAGGGTCACCACCACGACAGATGCGCAGTGTTTT.

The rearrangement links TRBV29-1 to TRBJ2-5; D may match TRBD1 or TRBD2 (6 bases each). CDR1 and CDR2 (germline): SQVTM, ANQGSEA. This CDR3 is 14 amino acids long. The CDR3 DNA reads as TGCACCATTGAGAAGGGGGGTCTTCGGGAGACCCAGTACTTC. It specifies CTIEKGGLRETQYF.

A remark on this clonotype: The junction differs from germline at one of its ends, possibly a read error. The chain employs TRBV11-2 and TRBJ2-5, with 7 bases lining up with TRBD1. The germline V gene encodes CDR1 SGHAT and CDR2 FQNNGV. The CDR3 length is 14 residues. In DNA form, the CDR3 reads TGTGCCAGCAGCTCTGGACAGGCCCAAGAGACCCACTACTTC. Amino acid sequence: CASSSGQAQETHYF.

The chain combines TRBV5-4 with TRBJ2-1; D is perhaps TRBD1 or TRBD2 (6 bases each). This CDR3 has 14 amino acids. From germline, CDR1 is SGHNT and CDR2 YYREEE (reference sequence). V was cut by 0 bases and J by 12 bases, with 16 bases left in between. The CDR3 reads CASSLGGAVDGQFF. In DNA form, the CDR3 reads TGTGCCAGCAGCTTGGGGGGGGCAGTCGATGGGCAGTTCTTC.

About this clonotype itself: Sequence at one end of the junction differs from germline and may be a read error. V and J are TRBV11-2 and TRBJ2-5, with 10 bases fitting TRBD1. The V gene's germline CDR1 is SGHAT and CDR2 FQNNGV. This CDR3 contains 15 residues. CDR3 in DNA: TGTGCCAGCATCTTAGCTCGACAGGGGGCAGGGCCCCAGTGCTTC. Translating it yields CASILARQGAGPQCF.

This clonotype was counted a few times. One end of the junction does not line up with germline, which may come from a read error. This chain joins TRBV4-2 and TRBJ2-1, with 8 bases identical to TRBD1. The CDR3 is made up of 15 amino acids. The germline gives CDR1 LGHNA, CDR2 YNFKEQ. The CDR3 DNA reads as TGTGCTAGCAGCCAAGACTCGTCCAGGGGGCGCGAGCGGTTCTTC. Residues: CASSQDSSRGRERFF.

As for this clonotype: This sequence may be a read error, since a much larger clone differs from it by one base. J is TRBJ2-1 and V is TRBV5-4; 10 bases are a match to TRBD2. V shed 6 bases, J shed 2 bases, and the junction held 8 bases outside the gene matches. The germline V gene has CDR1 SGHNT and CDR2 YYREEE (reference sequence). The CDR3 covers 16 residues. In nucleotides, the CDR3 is TGTGCCAGCAACTCTCGGACTAGCGGAACCTACAATGAGCAGTTCTTC. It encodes CASNSRTSGTYNEQFF.

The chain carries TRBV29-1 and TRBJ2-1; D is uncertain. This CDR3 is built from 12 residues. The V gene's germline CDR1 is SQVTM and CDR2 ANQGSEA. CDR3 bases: TGCGGCTTAGTGATGGGAAATAATGAGCAGTTCTTC. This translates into CGLVMGNNEQFF.

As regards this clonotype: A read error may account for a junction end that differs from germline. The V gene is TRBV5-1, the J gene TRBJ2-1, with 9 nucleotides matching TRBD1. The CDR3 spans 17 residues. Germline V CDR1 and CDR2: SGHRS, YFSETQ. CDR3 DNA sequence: TGCGCCAGCGGCCTTTCCACGACAGGGGGGCCTTGCAATGAGCAGCTCTTC. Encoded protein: CASGLSTTGGPCNEQLF.

CDR3 protein: CASSQAIGSNFGGETQYF. The CDR3 DNA sequence: TGTGCCAGCAGCCAGGCCATCGGGAGTAACTTTGGGGGGGAGACCCAGTACTTC. J is TRBJ2-5 and V is TRBV4-2; D is perhaps TRBD2 (6 bases). Trimming took off 3 bases at V and 5 bases at J, with 25 bases between the two ends. CDR3 length: 18 amino acids. Germline values: CDR1 LGHNA, CDR2 YNFKEQ.

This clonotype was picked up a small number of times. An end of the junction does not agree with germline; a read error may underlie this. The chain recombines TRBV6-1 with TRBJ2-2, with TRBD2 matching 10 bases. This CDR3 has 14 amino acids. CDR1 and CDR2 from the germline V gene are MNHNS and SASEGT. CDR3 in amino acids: CDSRLAGDTGELFF. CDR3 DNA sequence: TGTGACAGCAGACTAGCGGGCGACACCGGGGAGCTGTTTTTT.

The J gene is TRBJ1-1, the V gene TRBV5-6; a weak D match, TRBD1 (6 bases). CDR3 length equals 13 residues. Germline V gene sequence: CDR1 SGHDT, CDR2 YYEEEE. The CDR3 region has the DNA TGTGACAACAGCTTGGGCAGGGGCACTGAAGCTTTCTTT. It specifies CDNSLGRGTEAFF.

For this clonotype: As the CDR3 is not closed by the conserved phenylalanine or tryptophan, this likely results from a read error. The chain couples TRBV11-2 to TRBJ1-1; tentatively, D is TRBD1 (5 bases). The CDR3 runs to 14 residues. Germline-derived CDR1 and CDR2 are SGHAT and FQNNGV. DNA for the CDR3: TGTACCAGCAGCTTAGATCCAGGGTATACTGAAGCTTTCTGT. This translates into CTSSLDPGYTEAFC.

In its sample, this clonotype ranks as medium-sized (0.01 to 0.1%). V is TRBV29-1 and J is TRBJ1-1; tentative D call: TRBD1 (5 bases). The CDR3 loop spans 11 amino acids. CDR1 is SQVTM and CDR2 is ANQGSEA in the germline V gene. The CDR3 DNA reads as TGCGGGGGGGATTTTGACACTGAAGCTTTCTTT. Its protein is CGGDFDTEAFF.

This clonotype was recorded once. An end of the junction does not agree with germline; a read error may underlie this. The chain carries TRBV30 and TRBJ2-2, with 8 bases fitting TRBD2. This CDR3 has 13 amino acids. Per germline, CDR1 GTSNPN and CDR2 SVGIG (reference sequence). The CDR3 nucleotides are TGTGCTTGGAGTGTCATAGCGGGAGGGGAGCTGTTTTTT. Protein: CAWSVIAGGELFF.

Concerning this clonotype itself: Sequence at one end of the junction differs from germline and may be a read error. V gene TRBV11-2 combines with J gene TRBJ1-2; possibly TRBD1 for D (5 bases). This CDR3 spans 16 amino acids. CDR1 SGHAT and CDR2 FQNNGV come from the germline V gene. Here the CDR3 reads CSSSLDRVGAARGYTF. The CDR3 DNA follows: TGTTCCAGCAGCTTAGATAGGGTAGGGGCCGCTCGAGGCTACACCTTC.

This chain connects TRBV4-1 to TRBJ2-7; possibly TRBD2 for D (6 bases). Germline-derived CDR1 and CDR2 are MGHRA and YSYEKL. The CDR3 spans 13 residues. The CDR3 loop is CAISRDRGGRQYV. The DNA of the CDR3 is TGCGCCATCAGCCGAGATCGTGGAGGGCGGCAGTACGTC.

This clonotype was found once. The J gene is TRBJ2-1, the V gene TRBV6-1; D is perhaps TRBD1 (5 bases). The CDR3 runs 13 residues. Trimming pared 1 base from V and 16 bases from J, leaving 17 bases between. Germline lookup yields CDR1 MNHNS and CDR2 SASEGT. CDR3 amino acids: CASSEVGAERGFF. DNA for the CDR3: TGTGCCAGCAGTGAAGTAGGGGCGGAAAGGGGATTCTTC.

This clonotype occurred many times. As DNA, the CDR3 is TGCAGTGCCAAAGGGGTTATGAACACTGAAGCTTTCTTT. Amino acid sequence: CSAKGVMNTEAFF. The chain links TRBV20-1 to TRBJ1-1; perhaps TRBD1 as D (5 bases). The CDR3 is 13 residues long. CDR1 is DFQATT and CDR2 is SNEGSKA in the germline V gene (reference sequence). The ends were cut back, 6 bases at V and 0 bases at J, with 11 bases in the middle.

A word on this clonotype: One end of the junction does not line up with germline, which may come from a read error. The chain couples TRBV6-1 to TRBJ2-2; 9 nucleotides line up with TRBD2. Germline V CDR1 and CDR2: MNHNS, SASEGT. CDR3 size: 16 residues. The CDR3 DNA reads TGTGCCAGTAGTGGACTAGCGAGAGTAAACACCGGGGAGCTGTTTTTT. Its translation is CASSGLARVNTGELFF.

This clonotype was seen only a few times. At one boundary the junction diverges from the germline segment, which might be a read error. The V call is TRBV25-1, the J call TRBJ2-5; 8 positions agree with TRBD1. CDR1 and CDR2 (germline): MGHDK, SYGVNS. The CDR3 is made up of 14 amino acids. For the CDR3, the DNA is TGTGCCAGCAGTGAGTTCGACAGGGGAGAGACCCAGTGCTTC. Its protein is CASSEFDRGETQCF.

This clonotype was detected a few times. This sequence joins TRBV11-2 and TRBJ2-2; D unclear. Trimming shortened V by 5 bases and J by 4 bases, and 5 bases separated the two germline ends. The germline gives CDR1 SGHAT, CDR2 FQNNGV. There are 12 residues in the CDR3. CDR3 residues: CASSEVTGELFF. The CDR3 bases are TGTGCCAGCAGCGAAGTCACCGGGGAGCTGTTTTTT.

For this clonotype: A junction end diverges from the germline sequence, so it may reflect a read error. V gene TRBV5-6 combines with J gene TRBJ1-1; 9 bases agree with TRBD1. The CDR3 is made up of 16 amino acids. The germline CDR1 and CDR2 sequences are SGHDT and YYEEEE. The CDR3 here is CGSSLASGTGNTEDFF. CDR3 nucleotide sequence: TGTGGCAGCAGCTTGGCCTCCGGGACAGGGAACACTGAAGATTTCTTT.

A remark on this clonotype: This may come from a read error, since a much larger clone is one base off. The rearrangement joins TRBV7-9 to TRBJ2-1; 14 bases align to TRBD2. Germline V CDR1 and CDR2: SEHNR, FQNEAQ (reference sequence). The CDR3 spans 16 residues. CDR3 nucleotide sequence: TGTGCCAGCAGCCCGGGACTAGCGGGAGCCTACAATGACCAGTTCTTC. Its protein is CASSPGLAGAYNDQFF.

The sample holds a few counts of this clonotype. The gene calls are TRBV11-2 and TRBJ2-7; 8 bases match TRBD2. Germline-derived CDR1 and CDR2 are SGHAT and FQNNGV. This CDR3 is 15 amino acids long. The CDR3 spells CASSLCSGSSYEQYV. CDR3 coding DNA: TGTGCCAGTAGCTTATGCAGCGGGAGCTCCTACGAGCAGTACGTC.

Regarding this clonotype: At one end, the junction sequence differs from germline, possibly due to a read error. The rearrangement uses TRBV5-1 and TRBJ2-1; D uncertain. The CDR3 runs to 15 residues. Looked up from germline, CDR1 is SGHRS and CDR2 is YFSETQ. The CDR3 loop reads CASCLWAQEANEQFF. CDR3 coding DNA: TGCGCCAGCTGCTTGTGGGCCCAGGAAGCCAATGAGCAGTTCTTC.